This is a list of T cell receptor beta chains from one sample in a study of molecular identifiers for immune sequencing clone quantification. TCRdb recomputed calls from the PCR reads with MiXCR, one row per CDR3 protein. The sample consists of 460,000 or so distinct CDR3 sequences, approximately 25% of them appearing once. The specimen sequenced was naive CD8+ T cells from blood, with Jurkat cell RNA spiked in. Receptor source: a human donor in good health. Some libraries in this study had Jurkat cell RNA spiked in. Both conserved end residues are part of each CDR3. The order of the fields is CDR3 DNA, CDR3 protein, J gene, D gene, clone size, V gene. A D gene is named only where the DNA matches it firmly. Part of the rows lack a size; the others show once, few, many or a class for expanded clones.

cdr3_nt: TGTGCCAGCAGAGATCCGGTAGCTAGCACAGATACGCAGTATTTT
cdr3_aa: CASRDPVASTDTQYF
j_call: TRBJ2-3
d_call: NA
clone_size: many
v_call: TRBV12-3/TRBV12-4

cdr3_nt: TGTGCCAGCAGCTTAGAGTGGGGGGAAGCTTTCTTT
cdr3_aa: CASSLEWGEAFF
j_call: TRBJ1-1
d_call: NA
clone_size: many
v_call: TRBV7-2

cdr3_nt: TGTGCCAGCAGCTCCGGGACAGGGCCAGAGACCCAGTACTTC
cdr3_aa: CASSSGTGPETQYF
j_call: TRBJ2-5
d_call: TRBD1
clone_size: NA
v_call: TRBV9

cdr3_nt: TGCGCCAGCAGCCAAGTTATAACCGAGAACACTGAAGCTTTCTTT
cdr3_aa: CASSQVITENTEAFF
j_call: TRBJ1-1
d_call: NA
clone_size: NA
v_call: TRBV4-1

cdr3_nt: TGTGCCAGCAGCTTGGAACGACAGGGAGCCTATGGCTACACCTTC
cdr3_aa: CASSLERQGAYGYTF
j_call: TRBJ1-2
d_call: TRBD1
clone_size: NA
v_call: TRBV5-6

cdr3_nt: TGCAGTGCTAGTCCGTGGACAGGGGATCATCAGCCCCAGCATTTT
cdr3_aa: CSASPWTGDHQPQHF
j_call: TRBJ1-5
d_call: TRBD1
clone_size: few
v_call: TRBV20-1

cdr3_nt: TGCGCCAGCAGGCTTTCACATGGCACCGGGGAGCTGTTTTTT
cdr3_aa: CASRLSHGTGELFF
j_call: TRBJ2-2
d_call: NA
clone_size: few
v_call: TRBV5-1

cdr3_nt: TGTGCCAGCAGCCAAAGTGTTAATCAGCCCCAGCATTTT
cdr3_aa: CASSQSVNQPQHF
j_call: TRBJ1-5
d_call: NA
clone_size: NA
v_call: TRBV3-1

cdr3_nt: TGCGCCAGCAGCCAATGGCTTAAAAGCACAGATACGCAGTATTTT
cdr3_aa: CASSQWLKSTDTQYF
j_call: TRBJ2-3
d_call: NA
clone_size: NA
v_call: TRBV4-3

cdr3_nt: TGTGCCAGCGGGCAGTATAGCAATCAGCCCCAGCATTTT
cdr3_aa: CASGQYSNQPQHF
j_call: TRBJ1-5
d_call: NA
clone_size: many
v_call: TRBV6-1

cdr3_nt: TGTGCCAGCAGCTCCTACCTGGGAGGACTAGTTGAGACCCAGTACTTC
cdr3_aa: CASSSYLGGLVETQYF
j_call: TRBJ2-5
d_call: TRBD2
clone_size: NA
v_call: TRBV7-9

cdr3_nt: TGTGCCAGCACCCCCCGGGACACTGGATCCTACGAGCAGTACTTC
cdr3_aa: CASTPRDTGSYEQYF
j_call: TRBJ2-7
d_call: NA
clone_size: few
v_call: TRBV7-9

cdr3_nt: TGTGCCAGCAGTTATAGCGGGGGGGCACCAGATACGCAGTATTTT
cdr3_aa: CASSYSGGAPDTQYF
j_call: TRBJ2-3
d_call: TRBD2
clone_size: NA
v_call: TRBV6-2/TRBV6-3

cdr3_nt: TGTGCCAGCAGAACCCGGCTAGTAACGGGGACCTACGAGCAGTACTTC
cdr3_aa: CASRTRLVTGTYEQYF
j_call: TRBJ2-7
d_call: NA
clone_size: NA
v_call: TRBV27

cdr3_nt: TGTGCCAGCAGCTTGATGGCGGGGGGGCCAAATGAGCAGTTCTTC
cdr3_aa: CASSLMAGGPNEQFF
j_call: TRBJ2-1
d_call: TRBD2
clone_size: NA
v_call: TRBV5-5

cdr3_nt: TGTGCCAGCAGTGGACTTCCGCCCCCAGCTTTCTTT
cdr3_aa: CASSGLPPPAFF
j_call: TRBJ1-1
d_call: NA
clone_size: many
v_call: TRBV6-1

cdr3_nt: TGTGCCACCAGCAGAGATGGGGAGAGCACAGATACGCAGTATTTT
cdr3_aa: CATSRDGESTDTQYF
j_call: TRBJ2-3
d_call: NA
clone_size: many
v_call: TRBV15

cdr3_nt: TGTGCCAGCAGCTTTTTTTCCGGGGAGCTGTTTTTT
cdr3_aa: CASSFFSGELFF
j_call: TRBJ2-2
d_call: NA
clone_size: many
v_call: TRBV7-9

cdr3_nt: TGCGCCAGCAGCCAAGAGGGTTCGGGGGGGGGAAGCTACGAGCAGTACTTC
cdr3_aa: CASSQEGSGGGSYEQYF
j_call: TRBJ2-7
d_call: TRBD2
clone_size: NA
v_call: TRBV4-1

cdr3_nt: TGTGCCAGCAGCTATGGGACAGGGACAGATACGCAGTATTTT
cdr3_aa: CASSYGTGTDTQYF
j_call: TRBJ2-3
d_call: TRBD1
clone_size: few
v_call: TRBV7-9

cdr3_nt: TGTGCCAGTAGTATGTCGGTCAGGGACTATGGCTACACCTTC
cdr3_aa: CASSMSVRDYGYTF
j_call: TRBJ1-2
d_call: NA
clone_size: NA
v_call: TRBV19

cdr3_nt: TGTGCCAGCAGCTTGGGGGGGACAGGGTCCACCCGGGCCAACGTCCTGACTTTC
cdr3_aa: CASSLGGTGSTRANVLTF
j_call: TRBJ2-6
d_call: TRBD1
clone_size: many
v_call: TRBV5-4

cdr3_nt: TGTGCCAGCAGTGAGGCGCCACCCGGGACTAGCGGGAGGGAGGGCACAGATACGCAGTATTTT
cdr3_aa: CASSEAPPGTSGREGTDTQYF
j_call: TRBJ2-3
d_call: TRBD2
clone_size: NA
v_call: TRBV2

cdr3_nt: TGTGCCAGCAGCCAAGGTAGGTCTAGCCCACTCTACGAGCAGTACTTC
cdr3_aa: CASSQGRSSPLYEQYF
j_call: TRBJ2-7
d_call: NA
clone_size: NA
v_call: TRBV4-2

cdr3_nt: TGTGCCAGCGCCACTAGCGGGAGTCCCACCGGGGAGCTGTTTTTT
cdr3_aa: CASATSGSPTGELFF
j_call: TRBJ2-2
d_call: TRBD2
clone_size: many
v_call: TRBV5-4

cdr3_nt: TGTGCCAGCAGTTCACTGGACAGGGAGCATGGCTACACCTTC
cdr3_aa: CASSSLDREHGYTF
j_call: TRBJ1-2
d_call: TRBD1
clone_size: NA
v_call: TRBV12-3/TRBV12-4

cdr3_nt: TGTGCCAGCAGCGTAGATGTGGTGGAGGGCACTGAAGCTTTCTTT
cdr3_aa: CASSVDVVEGTEAFF
j_call: TRBJ1-1
d_call: NA
clone_size: NA
v_call: TRBV9

cdr3_nt: TGCGCCAGCAGCCAAGATATAAGTTACGAGCAGTACTTC
cdr3_aa: CASSQDISYEQYF
j_call: TRBJ2-7
d_call: NA
clone_size: NA
v_call: TRBV4-3

cdr3_nt: TGTGCCAGCAGTGAATACAGCGGGGAGCCCTACGAGCAGTACTTC
cdr3_aa: CASSEYSGEPYEQYF
j_call: TRBJ2-7
d_call: TRBD2
clone_size: many
v_call: TRBV2

cdr3_nt: TGTGCCAGCAGTGTGGACAGGGGGCTACGCACGCAGTATTTT
cdr3_aa: CASSVDRGLRTQYF
j_call: TRBJ2-3
d_call: TRBD1
clone_size: many
v_call: TRBV28

cdr3_nt: TGTGCCTTCAGCACAGATACGCAGTATTTT
cdr3_aa: CAFSTDTQYF
j_call: TRBJ2-3
d_call: NA
clone_size: many
v_call: TRBV30

cdr3_nt: TGTGCCAGCAGTTACTCGTTACGGGACGCGAACACCGGGGAGCTGTTTTTT
cdr3_aa: CASSYSLRDANTGELFF
j_call: TRBJ2-2
d_call: NA
clone_size: NA
v_call: TRBV6-2/TRBV6-3

cdr3_nt: TGTGCCAGCAGCCATCGAAGTACCTCCACCGGGGAGCTGTTTTTT
cdr3_aa: CASSHRSTSTGELFF
j_call: TRBJ2-2
d_call: NA
clone_size: NA
v_call: TRBV7-9

cdr3_nt: TGTGCCAGCAGCCCTCGCTCAGGGGGTTTTAATGAGCAGTTCTTC
cdr3_aa: CASSPRSGGFNEQFF
j_call: TRBJ2-1
d_call: TRBD1
clone_size: many
v_call: TRBV7-2

cdr3_nt: TGTGCCAGTGACAACGGACAGGGTAGGGCGAAAAACATTCAGTACTTC
cdr3_aa: CASDNGQGRAKNIQYF
j_call: TRBJ2-4
d_call: TRBD1
clone_size: few
v_call: TRBV19

cdr3_nt: TGTGCCAGTAGTAGAAACAGGGGAGTTGCCGAGCAGTACTTC
cdr3_aa: CASSRNRGVAEQYF
j_call: TRBJ2-7
d_call: TRBD1
clone_size: few
v_call: TRBV19

cdr3_nt: TGCGCCAGCAGCTTGTACACTGACGAGCAGTTCTTC
cdr3_aa: CASSLYTDEQFF
j_call: TRBJ2-1
d_call: NA
clone_size: few
v_call: TRBV5-1

cdr3_nt: TGTGCCAGCAGCTTGGCCGGAAATTCTAACTATGGCTACACCTTC
cdr3_aa: CASSLAGNSNYGYTF
j_call: TRBJ1-2
d_call: NA
clone_size: NA
v_call: TRBV5-3

cdr3_nt: TGTGCCAGCAGCGACCGGGACTTCAATAACCCCAAAATCATCACAGATACGCAGTATTTT
cdr3_aa: CASSDRDFNNPKIITDTQYF
j_call: TRBJ2-3
d_call: NA
clone_size: few
v_call: TRBV7-9

cdr3_nt: TGTGCCAGCACCCCGAGGGCGGGAGTCGATACGCAGTATTTT
cdr3_aa: CASTPRAGVDTQYF
j_call: TRBJ2-3
d_call: TRBD2
clone_size: NA
v_call: TRBV13

cdr3_nt: TGTGCCAGCAGCTCGCAAGAGGGGGCTAGCACAGATACGCAGTATTTT
cdr3_aa: CASSSQEGASTDTQYF
j_call: TRBJ2-3
d_call: TRBD1
clone_size: few
v_call: TRBV7-9

cdr3_nt: TGCAGCGCTGACACGAAAGGGGCCCCCCAAGAGACCCAGTACTTC
cdr3_aa: CSADTKGAPQETQYF
j_call: TRBJ2-5
d_call: NA
clone_size: few
v_call: TRBV20-1

cdr3_nt: TGCGCCAGCAGCCAAGATATGGGGGGCGAGCAGTACTTC
cdr3_aa: CASSQDMGGEQYF
j_call: TRBJ2-7
d_call: NA
clone_size: many
v_call: TRBV4-3

cdr3_nt: NA
cdr3_aa: CASLLAGTLYGCTF
j_call: TRBJ1-2
d_call: NA
clone_size: NA
v_call: TRBV6-2/TRBV6-3

cdr3_nt: TGCAGTGCTAGGAGGGCCACCGCCCTTAACTACGAGCAGTACTTC
cdr3_aa: CSARRATALNYEQYF
j_call: TRBJ2-7
d_call: NA
clone_size: few
v_call: TRBV20-1

cdr3_nt: TGCGCCAGCAGGCAAGAAGCAGACAGGGGGGATCAGCCCCAGCATTTT
cdr3_aa: CASRQEADRGDQPQHF
j_call: TRBJ1-5
d_call: TRBD1
clone_size: many
v_call: TRBV4-1

cdr3_nt: TGTGCCAGCCGACGTACGTACAGGGAGGAGTCACCCCTCCACTTT
cdr3_aa: CASRRTYREESPLHF
j_call: TRBJ1-6
d_call: NA
clone_size: NA
v_call: TRBV6-2/TRBV6-3

cdr3_nt: TGTGCCAGCGGCTTATTGGCCGGGGAGCTGTTTTTT
cdr3_aa: CASGLLAGELFF
j_call: TRBJ2-2
d_call: NA
clone_size: NA
v_call: TRBV7-9

cdr3_nt: TGTGCCAGCAGCTCCCGACAGGGTTTCTACGAGCAGTACTTC
cdr3_aa: CASSSRQGFYEQYF
j_call: TRBJ2-7
d_call: TRBD1
clone_size: many
v_call: TRBV7-2

cdr3_nt: TGTGCCAGCAGCTGGCAGGAGAGAGCCTACGAGCAGTACTTC
cdr3_aa: CASSWQERAYEQYF
j_call: TRBJ2-7
d_call: NA
clone_size: many
v_call: TRBV6-5

cdr3_nt: TGCAGCGCGCCGGGAGCGATGGGGAGCGCAGATACGCAGTATTTT
cdr3_aa: CSAPGAMGSADTQYF
j_call: TRBJ2-3
d_call: NA
clone_size: once
v_call: TRBV29-1

cdr3_nt: TGTGCTAGTGGTACCGGGACAGGGTTTTTCGAGCAGTACTTC
cdr3_aa: CASGTGTGFFEQYF
j_call: TRBJ2-7
d_call: TRBD1
clone_size: NA
v_call: TRBV12-5

cdr3_nt: TGCGCCAGCTCACGAAGGACAGGGGGCACAGATACGCAGTATTTT
cdr3_aa: CASSRRTGGTDTQYF
j_call: TRBJ2-3
d_call: TRBD1
clone_size: few
v_call: TRBV18